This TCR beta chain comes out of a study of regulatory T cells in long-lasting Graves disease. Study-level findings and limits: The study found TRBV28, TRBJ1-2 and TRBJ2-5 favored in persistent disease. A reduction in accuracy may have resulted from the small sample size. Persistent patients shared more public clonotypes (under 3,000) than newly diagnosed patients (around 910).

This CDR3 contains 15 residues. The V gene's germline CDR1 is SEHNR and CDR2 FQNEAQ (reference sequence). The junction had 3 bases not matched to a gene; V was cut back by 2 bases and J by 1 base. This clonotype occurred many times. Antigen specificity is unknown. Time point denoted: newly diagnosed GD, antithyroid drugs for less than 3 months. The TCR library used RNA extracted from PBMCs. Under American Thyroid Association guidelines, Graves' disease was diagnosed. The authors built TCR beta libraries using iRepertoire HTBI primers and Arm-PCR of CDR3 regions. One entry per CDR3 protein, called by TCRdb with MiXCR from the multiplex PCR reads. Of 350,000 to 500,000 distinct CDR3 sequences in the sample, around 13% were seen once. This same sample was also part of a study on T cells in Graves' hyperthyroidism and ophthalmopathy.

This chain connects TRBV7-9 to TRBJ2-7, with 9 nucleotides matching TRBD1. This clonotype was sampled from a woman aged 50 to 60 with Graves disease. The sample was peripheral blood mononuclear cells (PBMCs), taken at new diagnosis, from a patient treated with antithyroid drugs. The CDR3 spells CASSLPGTGSYEQYF. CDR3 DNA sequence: TGTGCCAGCAGCTTACCGGGGACAGGGTCCTACGAGCAGTACTTC.